Following are 32 T cell receptor beta chains from one sample sequenced in a study of T cell repertoires in cytomegalovirus infection. TCRdb passed the reads through MiXCR, listing each CDR3 protein once. Of roughly 350,000 distinct CDR3 sequences in the sample, 34% are singletons; the top ten hold about 13%. Their recognized antigens are unknown. Specimen: cultured PBMCs, collected from culture after CMV antigen stimulation. These receptors were collected from a human donor in good health (CMV status not recorded). Some clones in this sample may be carry-over from other donors' samples.

The chain is built from TRBV6-2 or TRBV6-3 and TRBJ2-7; 14 bases match TRBD2. Germline V gives CDR1 MNHEY, CDR2 SVGEGT. The junction had 12 bases not matched to a gene; V was cut back by 6 bases and J by 5 bases. This CDR3 contains 17 residues. CDR3 sequence reads: CASSSPGLAGEFDEQYF. CDR3 bases: TGTGCCAGCAGCAGCCCGGGACTAGCGGGAGAATTCGACGAGCAGTACTTC.

The gene calls are TRBV23-1 and TRBJ2-7, with a tentative D call TRBD2 (5 bases). TRBV23-1 is an ORF for which the function is uncertain. The CDR3 extends over 12 amino acids. V was clipped by 6 bases and J by 6 bases, with 12 bases between them. This CDR3 is CASSRAGGEQYV. The DNA of the CDR3 is TGCGCCAGCAGCCGGGCTGGAGGCGAGCAGTACGTC.

This chain joins TRBV20-1 and TRBJ2-7; 12 bases agree with TRBD2. V shed 0 bases and J 0 bases; nucleotides not matched to a gene: 0. The CDR3 is 15 amino acids. CDR1 and CDR2 (germline): DFQATT, SNEGSKA (reference sequence). The CDR3 DNA sequence: TGCAGTGCTAGAGAACTAGCGGGAGGCTCCTACGAGCAGTACTTC. Its translation is CSARELAGGSYEQYF.

This clonotype was seen only a few times. V usage is TRBV6-1 and J usage is TRBJ1-1; no firm D call. This CDR3 region has 13 residues. Germline CDR1 reads MNHNS; CDR2 reads SASEGT. Trimming shortened V by 6 bases and J by 8 bases, and 16 bases separated the two germline ends. This chain's CDR3 is CASSTRTAYEAFF. The DNA for the CDR3 is TGTGCCAGCAGCACCCGGACCGCTTACGAAGCTTTCTTT.

V and J are TRBV19 and TRBJ1-3; 8 nucleotides agree with TRBD1. Unmatched junction bases numbered 6, after V lost 8 bases and J lost 0 bases. The CDR3 has 15 amino acids. Germline V CDR1 and CDR2: LNHDA, SQIVND (reference sequence). CDR3 bases: TGTGCCAGTCAGCAGGGGGCTTCCTCTGGAAACACCATATATTTT. This translates into CASQQGASSGNTIYF.

This clonotype was counted many times. The rearrangement uses TRBV6-1 and TRBJ2-7; 10 bases line up with TRBD2. The CDR3 contains 13 residues. CDR1 MNHNS and CDR2 SASEGT come from the germline V gene. V lost 6 bases and J lost 4; bases outside the gene matches: 3. CDR3 sequence: CASRLAGVYEQYF. The DNA of the CDR3 is TGTGCCAGCAGGCTAGCGGGAGTATACGAGCAGTACTTC.

This clonotype has more than one count but fewer than ten. The chain recombines TRBV18 with TRBJ2-5; TRBD2 agrees at 7 bases. Germline V gives CDR1 KGHSH, CDR2 LQKENI. V was pared by 0 bases and J by 3 bases, with 4 bases of the junction left unmatched. The CDR3 runs to 15 residues. CDR3 nucleotides: TGTGCCAGCTCACCACCGGGACTAAAAGAAGAGACCCAGTACTTC. Translated, it gives CASSPPGLKEETQYF.

The genes are TRBV10-3 and TRBJ2-6; D gene uncertain. The V end was cut by 10 bases, the J end by 4 bases, with 14 bases between. The germline V gene encodes CDR1 ENHRY and CDR2 SYGVKD. CDR3 size: 14 residues. The CDR3 DNA is TGTGCCACCCTCCCCGAGACCGGGGCCAACGTCCTGACTTTC. It is translated as CATLPETGANVLTF.

DNA for the CDR3: TGTGCCAGCAGCTTGGGTAGTAGCGGGAGAATAAGCACAGATACGCAGTATTTT. This translates into CASSLGSSGRISTDTQYF. The chain couples TRBV11-2 to TRBJ2-3, with 9 bases lining up with TRBD2. V lost 3 bases, J lost 0 bases, and 10 bases stayed unmatched. CDR3 length: 18 amino acids. CDR1 and CDR2 (germline): SGHAT, FQNNGV.

This clonotype has ten or more counts. This sequence joins TRBV5-4 and TRBJ1-1, with 10 bases matching TRBD1. CDR3 length equals 16 residues. Germline trimming cut 2 bases from V and 5 bases from J; bases unmatched to any gene: 9. The germline gives CDR1 SGHNT, CDR2 YYREEE (reference sequence). The chain's CDR3 is CASSFEGQGRGTEAFF. CDR3 nucleotides: TGTGCCAGCAGCTTCGAGGGACAGGGGAGGGGAACTGAAGCTTTCTTT.

This clonotype was counted between two and nine times. The chain couples TRBV5-4 to TRBJ1-6; D is uncertain. The CDR3 is 16 amino acids. From germline, CDR1 is SGHNT and CDR2 YYREEE (reference sequence). The V end lost 0 bases, the J end lost 0 bases, and 7 bases lay between the germline ends. The CDR3 sequence: CASSLGAGSYNSPLHF. CDR3 coding DNA: TGTGCCAGCAGCTTGGGGGCGGGCTCCTATAATTCACCCCTCCACTTT. The variable domain in full, completed from reference TRBV5-4 and TRBJ1-6, reads ETGVTQSPTHLIKTRGQQVTLRCSSQSGHNTVSWYQQALGQGPQFIFQYYREEENGRGNFPPRFSGLQFPNYSSELNVNALELDDSALYLCASSLGAGSYNSPLHFGNGTRLTVT.

The rearrangement joins TRBV7-9 to TRBJ1-2, with 7 bases matching TRBD1. Trimming cost V 4 bases and J 8 bases; bases outside gene matches: 7. This CDR3 has 13 residues. Germline V lookup: CDR1 SEHNR, CDR2 FQNEAQ (reference sequence). CDR3 sequence reads: CASSSETGKGYTF. CDR3 sequence (DNA): TGTGCCAGCAGCTCTGAGACAGGGAAGGGCTACACCTTC.

This clonotype was seen a handful of times. J is TRBJ2-3 and V is TRBV7-8, with D uncertain. Germline V lookup: CDR1 SGHVS, CDR2 FQNEAQ. The V gene lost 3 bases and the J gene lost 6 bases, with 22 bases spanning the gap. The CDR3 has 17 amino acids. The CDR3 sequence is CASSLAPPRFADDTQYF. CDR3 DNA: TGTGCCAGCAGCTTGGCCCCACCTAGATTCGCCGACGATACGCAGTATTTT.

This clonotype came up many times. The CDR3 DNA sequence: TGTGCCAGCAGCTTACCCCGGAGGACCTATAATTCACCCCTCCACTTT. Translation gives CASSLPRRTYNSPLHF. The gene calls are TRBV7-2 and TRBJ1-6, with no clear D. Germline-derived CDR1 and CDR2 are SGHTA and FQGNSA. CDR3 length: 16 amino acids. Trimming cost V 2 bases and J 2 bases, with 10 bases left between them. Variable domain in full (rest from reference TRBV7-2 and TRBJ1-6): GAGVSQSPSNKVTEKGKDVELRCDPISGHTALYWYRQSLGQGLEFLIYFQGNSAPDKSGLPSDRFSAERTGGSVSTLTIQRTQQEDSAVYLCASSLPRRTYNSPLHFGNGTRLTVT.

The chain joins TRBV27 to TRBJ2-7, with TRBD2 as a possible D gene (5 bases). Trimming removed 6 bases at V and 3 bases at J, with 18 bases between. Looked up from germline, CDR1 is MNHEY and CDR2 is SMNVEV (reference sequence). The CDR3 covers 15 residues. CDR3 amino acids: CASSPTEVGFYEQYF. The CDR3 bases are TGTGCCAGCAGCCCGACGGAGGTGGGATTCTACGAGCAGTACTTC.

The chain recombines TRBV5-6 with TRBJ1-2, with 7 bases that match TRBD1. The V segment lost 4 bases and the J segment 5 bases; nucleotides outside the gene matches: 8. The CDR3 totals 14 residues. Looked up from germline, CDR1 is SGHDT and CDR2 is YYEEEE. The CDR3 region has the DNA TGTGCCAGCAGCACGACAGGGACCTCTTATGGCTACACCTTC. Its translation: CASSTTGTSYGYTF.

The chain uses TRBV6-1 and TRBJ1-1; tentatively, D is TRBD1 (5 bases). From germline, CDR1 is MNHNS and CDR2 SASEGT. The CDR3 spans 12 residues. The ends were cut back, 7 bases at V and 7 bases at J, with 13 bases in the middle. This CDR3 is CASKAGGDEAFF. The CDR3 nucleotides read TGTGCCAGCAAAGCCGGGGGGGATGAAGCTTTCTTT.

This sequence joins TRBV20-1 and TRBJ2-5, with D tentatively TRBD1 (5 bases). The CDR3 covers 13 residues. V shed 6 bases and J shed 1 base, with 12 bases lying between them. Germline lookup yields CDR1 DFQATT and CDR2 SNEGSKA (reference sequence). CDR3 sequence reads: CSAPTDIQETQYF. Written as DNA, the CDR3 is TGCAGTGCCCCGACAGATATCCAAGAGACCCAGTACTTC.

This clonotype was observed a few times. The chain has TRBV19 and TRBJ2-1, with TRBD2 matching over 10 bases. Trimming took 3 bases from V and 6 from J; bases not matched to a gene: 2. This CDR3 spans 14 amino acids. Germline V CDR1 and CDR2: LNHDA, SQIVND (reference sequence). CDR3 DNA sequence: TGTGCCAGTAGTATGGCTAGCGGGAGCAATGAGCAGTTCTTC. This codes for CASSMASGSNEQFF.

This clonotype was counted many times. This sequence joins TRBV7-2 and TRBJ2-4, with 9 nucleotides matching TRBD2. CDR1 SGHTA and CDR2 FQGNSA come from the germline V gene. The CDR3 runs 17 residues. After removal of 5 bases from V and 2 bases from J, the junction contained 10 bases not matched to a gene. The CDR3 protein is CASSQPGLATSKNIQYF. DNA of the CDR3: TGTGCCAGCAGCCAACCTGGACTAGCGACTTCCAAAAACATTCAGTACTTC.

The chain links TRBV7-2 to TRBJ2-7; the D call may be TRBD1 or TRBD2 (5 bases each). Trimming removed 4 bases from V and 0 bases from J, with 10 bases in between. CDR1 is SGHTA, CDR2 FQGNSA, per germline. The CDR3 has 14 residues. The CDR3 bases are TGTGCCAGCAGCTGGGGACCGTTCTCCTACGAGCAGTACGTC. Residues: CASSWGPFSYEQYV.

This clonotype was recorded a few times. The chain recombines TRBV6-2 or TRBV6-3 with TRBJ1-1; TRBD1 matches at 7 bases. The trim removed 6 bases at V and 0 bases at J, leaving 4 bases unmatched. The CDR3 is 14 residues long. From germline, CDR1 is MNHEY and CDR2 SVGEGT. The CDR3 sequence: CASSPGGMNTEAFF. In DNA form, the CDR3 reads TGTGCCAGCAGCCCAGGGGGTATGAACACTGAAGCTTTCTTT.

This clonotype was found a few times. V gene TRBV6-5 combines with J gene TRBJ2-7, with TRBD2 matching over 10 bases. V shed 0 bases and J 3 bases; nucleotides not matched to a gene: 5. Germline CDR1 and CDR2: MNHEY and SVGAGI. This CDR3 has 16 residues. The CDR3 protein is CASSYSKASGSYEQYF. CDR3 DNA: TGTGCCAGCAGTTACTCTAAGGCTAGCGGGAGCTACGAGCAGTACTTC.

The DNA of the CDR3 is TGTGCCAGCGGGAACAGCCACAATGAGCAGTTCTTC. Its protein product is CASGNSHNEQFF. V usage is TRBV6-1 and J usage is TRBJ2-1; D call uncertain. The CDR3 loop spans 12 amino acids. CDR1 and CDR2 from the germline V gene are MNHNS and SASEGT. Trimming cost V 8 bases and J 5 bases, with 10 bases left between them.

This chain links TRBV6-5 with TRBJ1-1, with D tentatively TRBD1 (5 bases). The V gene's germline CDR1 is MNHEY and CDR2 SVGAGI. The CDR3 extends over 15 amino acids. V was cut by 4 bases and J by 2 bases, with 14 bases left in between. This chain's CDR3 is CASSSKFQGNTEAFF. For the CDR3, the DNA is TGTGCCAGCAGTTCGAAGTTTCAGGGTAACACTGAAGCTTTCTTT.

This clonotype was picked up a small number of times. The chain employs TRBV7-6 and TRBJ2-1; D gene uncertain. V was trimmed by 2 bases and J by 8 bases, leaving 16 bases between them. The CDR3 covers 15 residues. The germline V gene has CDR1 SGHVS and CDR2 FNYEAQ. CDR3 bases: TGTGCCAGCAGCTTACAGGACCCCGGTTTCGATGAGCAGTTCTTC. This gives the protein CASSLQDPGFDEQFF.

The chain recombines TRBV29-1 with TRBJ1-5, with D possibly being TRBD1 (6 bases). Germline assignment: CDR1 SQVTM and CDR2 ANQGSEA. V dropped 4 bases and J dropped 4 bases, with 11 bases sitting between them. This CDR3 has 13 residues. The CDR3 reads CSVGTDSNQPQHF. CDR3 DNA: TGCAGCGTTGGGACAGATAGTAATCAGCCCCAGCATTTT.

This clonotype was picked up a small number of times. V and J are TRBV5-4 and TRBJ2-7; no definite D call. V was trimmed by 2 bases and J by 7 bases, leaving 13 bases between them. The CDR3 is 13 amino acids. CDR1 and CDR2 (germline): SGHNT, YYREEE (reference sequence). The CDR3 DNA reads as TGTGCCAGCAGCTTAGACCGGAGCTGGGAGCAGTACGTC. Amino acid sequence: CASSLDRSWEQYV.

This sequence joins TRBV7-2 and TRBJ2-7; 11 bases are shared with TRBD2. The CDR3 runs 18 residues. Germline trimming cut 1 base from V and 2 bases from J; bases unmatched to any gene: 10. In germline, CDR1 is SGHTA, CDR2 FQGNSA. The CDR3: CASSLVPWTSGPTYEQYF. CDR3 DNA: TGTGCCAGCAGCTTAGTCCCCTGGACTAGCGGGCCTACCTACGAGCAGTACTTC.

DNA of the CDR3: TGTGCCAGCACCGAAAGGGGTAGCTCCTACGAGCAGTACGTC. Translation: CASTERGSSYEQYV. The chain carries TRBV6-1 and TRBJ2-7; possibly TRBD1 for D (5 bases). Germline-derived CDR1 and CDR2 are MNHNS and SASEGT. CDR3 length equals 14 residues. The V end lost 7 bases, the J end lost 0 bases, and 13 bases lay between the germline ends.

CDR3 in DNA: TGTGCCAGCAGTTTGGGGCCGCCTCGAGAGACCCAGTACTTC. As protein: CASSLGPPRETQYF. J is TRBJ2-5 and V is TRBV12-3 or TRBV12-4; TRBD1 is a possible D gene (5 bases). The CDR3 runs to 14 residues. Trimming removed 3 bases at V and 4 bases at J, with 12 bases between.

This rearrangement joins TRBV5-1 to TRBJ2-2; D uncertain. CDR1 is SGHRS and CDR2 is YFSETQ in the germline V gene. Trimming took 0 bases from V and 4 from J, leaving 7 bases between them. This CDR3 is 14 amino acids long. The CDR3 DNA follows: TGCGCCAGCAGCTTGGATGGGTTCACCGGGGAGCTGTTTTTT. Translated, it gives CASSLDGFTGELFF.